These 22 T cell receptor beta chains share one sample of origin, sequenced in a study of identical twins. A single record per CDR3 protein comes from TCRdb applying MiXCR to the 5' RACE reads. The sample includes 1.5 million to 2 million distinct CDR3 sequences, about 31% seen only once; the top ten take more than 0.25%. Sequencing input: cord blood. The receptors here all came from a newborn girl in good health.

The sample holds a few counts of this clonotype. J is TRBJ2-7 and V is TRBV4-1; 8 bases are shared with TRBD1. With 0 bases clipped from V and 4 bases from J, the junction kept 5 bases outside the gene matches. CDR3 length: 15 amino acids. CDR1 is MGHRA and CDR2 is YSYEKL in the germline V gene. The CDR3 DNA reads as TGCGCCAGCAGCCAAGAAACAGGGGGGAGGTACGAGCAGTACTTC. As protein: CASSQETGGRYEQYF.

This clonotype has a single count. The chain uses TRBV20-1 and TRBJ1-5; 7 bases align to TRBD1. Germline V gives CDR1 DFQATT, CDR2 SNEGSKA (reference sequence). The CDR3 length is 13 residues. V dropped 7 bases and J dropped 4; count of bases not matched to a gene: 7. CDR3 in DNA: TGCAGTGGGCAGGGGGGTTGGAATCAGCCCCAGCATTTT. Protein sequence: CSGQGGWNQPQHF.

This clonotype has more than one count but fewer than ten. This chain uses TRBV7-8 with TRBJ1-2, with D uncertain. Germline values: CDR1 SGHVS, CDR2 FQNEAQ. Trimming stripped 1 base from V and 5 bases from J, with 8 bases between. CDR3 length equals 13 residues. Here the CDR3 reads CASSLEAKYGYTF. The CDR3 DNA sequence: TGTGCCAGCAGCTTAGAGGCCAAGTATGGCTACACCTTC.

The sample holds many counts of this clonotype. The chain carries TRBV12-3 or TRBV12-4 and TRBJ2-2; D is unresolved. V was pared by 1 base and J by 1 base, with 4 bases between. The CDR3 is 14 amino acids. For the CDR3, the DNA is TGTGCCAGCAGTTTAGGGGGGAACACCGGGGAGCTGTTTTTT. Translated, it gives CASSLGGNTGELFF.

This clonotype was recorded a few times. The J gene is TRBJ1-2, the V gene TRBV7-9, with 12 bases identical to TRBD1. This CDR3 has 14 amino acids. With 4 bases clipped from V and 7 bases from J, the junction kept 4 bases outside the gene matches. Germline lookup yields CDR1 SEHNR and CDR2 FQNEAQ (reference sequence). In DNA form, the CDR3 reads TGTGCCAGCAGCTCCCGGGACAGGGGGCTTGGCTACACCTTC. This sequence encodes CASSSRDRGLGYTF.

The chain uses TRBV4-1 and TRBJ1-2; possible D gene TRBD1, 6 bases. CDR1 and CDR2 (germline): MGHRA, YSYEKL. This CDR3 has 15 residues. Trimming cost V 4 bases and J 8 bases, with 20 bases left between them. The CDR3: CASSPQDRPRRGYTF. CDR3 nucleotides: TGCGCCAGCAGCCCTCAAGACAGGCCCAGAAGGGGCTACACCTTC.

The V call is TRBV7-9, the J call TRBJ1-1, with 7 bases fitting TRBD1. The CDR3 is made up of 12 amino acids. Per germline, CDR1 SEHNR and CDR2 FQNEAQ (reference sequence). J was trimmed by 9 bases and V by 5 bases; bases with no gene match: 6. The CDR3: CASSETTGQAFF. The DNA for the CDR3 is TGTGCCAGCAGCGAGACGACAGGGCAAGCTTTCTTT.

In the case of this clonotype: As the CDR3 is not closed by the conserved phenylalanine or tryptophan, this likely results from a read error. This chain links TRBV5-1 with TRBJ1-2, with TRBD1 identical over 7 bases. The junction had 7 bases not matched to a gene; V was cut back by 4 bases and J by 4 bases. This CDR3 is 14 amino acids long. Germline values: CDR1 SGHRS, CDR2 YFSETQ. This chain's CDR3 is CASSPGTVAYGYTL. The CDR3 DNA is TGCGCCAGCAGCCCCGGGACAGTAGCCTATGGCTACACCCTC.

This clonotype has just a few counts. The V gene is TRBV7-2, the J gene TRBJ2-5; D is ambiguous. V lost 1 base, J lost 12 bases, and 18 bases lay in between. CDR3 size: 14 residues. Germline CDR1 and CDR2: SGHTA and FQGNSA. The CDR3 protein is CASSLGFGGVVEYF. CDR3 sequence (DNA): TGTGCCAGCAGCTTAGGATTCGGCGGAGTTGTGGAGTACTTC.

The chain uses TRBV20-1 and TRBJ1-1; D gene unclear. The V and J ends lost 8 bases and 3 bases respectively, with 22 bases between them. This CDR3 spans 15 amino acids. CDR1 and CDR2 from the germline V gene are DFQATT and SNEGSKA (reference sequence). CDR3 sequence (DNA): TGCAGTACTAAAGGGCCTACAGTATCCCACACTGAAGCTTTCTTT. Translated, it gives CSTKGPTVSHTEAFF.

This rearrangement joins TRBV19 to TRBJ1-6, with 8 positions matching TRBD1. Germline lookup yields CDR1 LNHDA and CDR2 SQIVND (reference sequence). J was trimmed by 9 bases and V by 4 bases; bases with no gene match: 8. CDR3 size: 15 residues. The CDR3 DNA sequence: TGTGCCAGTAGTACCCGGGACAGGATTGCTTCACCCCTCCACTTT. Translation gives CASSTRDRIASPLHF. Full variable domain (rest looked up from reference TRBV19 and TRBJ1-6): DGGITQSPKYLFRKEGQNVTLSCEQNLNHDAMYWYRQDPGQGLRLIYYSQIVNDFQKGDIAEGYSVSREKKESFPLTVTSAQKNPTAFYLCASSTRDRIASPLHFGNGTRLTVT.

This clonotype was picked up many times. The chain links TRBV10-3 to TRBJ2-7, with no clear D. Germline-derived CDR1 and CDR2 are ENHRY and SYGVKD. The CDR3 has 12 residues. Trimming removed 2 bases from V and 3 bases from J, with 5 bases in between. This CDR3 reads CAISEPVYEQYF. Here the CDR3 DNA reads TGTGCCATCAGTGAGCCAGTCTACGAGCAGTACTTC.

The chain has TRBV6-6 and TRBJ1-4, with 9 bases fitting TRBD1. With V trimmed by 4 bases and J by 7 bases, 4 bases remained unmatched. The CDR3 runs to 14 residues. Looked up from germline, CDR1 is MNHNY and CDR2 is SVGAGI (reference sequence). In DNA, the CDR3 is TGTGCCAGCAGTTGGAGACAGGGGGTTGAAAAACTGTTTTTT. It codes for CASSWRQGVEKLFF.

Regarding this clonotype: A much larger clonotype is one base distant, so this may be a read error. V and J are TRBV6-2 or TRBV6-3 and TRBJ2-1; D possibly corresponds to TRBD2 (5 bases). Per germline, CDR1 MNHEY and CDR2 SVGEGT. V was clipped by 4 bases and J by 6 bases, with 13 bases between them. This CDR3 has 14 residues. Written as DNA, the CDR3 is TGTGCCAGCAGTTCTCCGGGGAGAGGCAATGAGCAGTTCTTC. Residues: CASSSPGRGNEQFF.

The table lists this clonotype with a few counts. The V call is TRBV2, the J call TRBJ2-3, with TRBD2 matching over 7 bases. The CDR3 has 14 amino acids. Looked up from germline, CDR1 is SNHLY and CDR2 is FYNNEI. Trimming cost V 7 bases and J 4 bases; bases outside gene matches: 8. In nucleotides, the CDR3 is TGTGCCAGCATTCCGCGGGAGAATGCAGATACGCAGTATTTT. It encodes CASIPRENADTQYF.

This clonotype was counted a few times. The CDR3 DNA is TGCGCCAGCACCGACCACTACGAGCAGTACTTC. This gives the protein CASTDHYEQYF. The chain has TRBV10-2 and TRBJ2-7; D is ambiguous. Per the germline V gene, CDR1 is WSHSY and CDR2 is SAAADI. The V and J ends lost 7 bases and 3 bases respectively, with 7 bases between them. This CDR3 is built from 11 residues.

A few counts support this clonotype. The chain joins TRBV12-5 to TRBJ2-1, with TRBD1 identical over 10 bases. This CDR3 contains 18 residues. The ends lost 5 bases at V and 0 bases at J; junction bases unmatched: 10. Germline assignment: CDR1 LGHNT and CDR2 FRNRAP. The DNA for the CDR3 is TGTGCTAGTGGTCCCGGGACAGGGGTGGGGATCTCCTACAATGAGCAGTTCTTC. Translation gives CASGPGTGVGISYNEQFF.

This rearrangement joins TRBV20-1 to TRBJ2-7; 7 bases agree with TRBD1. Trimming cost V 5 bases and J 3 bases; bases outside gene matches: 7. CDR1 DFQATT and CDR2 SNEGSKA come from the germline V gene (reference sequence). The CDR3 length is 13 residues. The CDR3: CSAFRDRDYEQYF. DNA of the CDR3: TGCAGTGCTTTCCGGGACAGAGACTACGAGCAGTACTTC.

The chain couples TRBV3-1 to TRBJ2-1, with a possible D match to TRBD1 (5 bases). Germline lookup yields CDR1 LGHDT and CDR2 YNNKEL (reference sequence). The CDR3 is 12 amino acids. V shed 0 bases and J shed 8 bases, with 5 bases lying between them. The CDR3 region is CASSQEGHEQFF. CDR3 DNA sequence: TGTGCCAGCAGCCAAGAGGGGCATGAGCAGTTCTTC.

The gene calls are TRBV4-2 and TRBJ2-3; D not resolved. V was cut by 2 bases and J by 4 bases, with 13 bases left in between. CDR1 and CDR2 from the germline V gene are LGHNA and YNFKEQ. The CDR3 extends over 15 amino acids. CDR3 nucleotide sequence: TGTGCCAGCAGCCAACCCTCCGGGCCCGCAGATACGCAGTATTTT. Translation: CASSQPSGPADTQYF.

CDR3 bases: TGTGCCACCAGCGTACAGGGAAATACGCAGTATTTT. Its translation: CATSVQGNTQYF. This chain uses TRBV24-1 with TRBJ2-3; D is perhaps TRBD1 (6 bases). CDR3 length equals 12 residues. Germline V lookup: CDR1 KGHDR, CDR2 SFDVKD. V was trimmed by 7 bases and J by 7 bases, leaving 11 bases between them.

The gene calls are TRBV20-1 and TRBJ2-1, with 10 bases aligning to TRBD2. Germline V gene lookup returns CDR1 DFQATT and CDR2 SNEGSKA (reference sequence). J was trimmed by 0 bases and V by 3 bases; bases with no gene match: 8. The CDR3 has 17 residues. CDR3 protein: CSARTSGHLFSYNEQFF. CDR3 DNA: TGCAGTGCTAGGACTAGCGGGCACCTTTTCTCCTACAATGAGCAGTTCTTC.